The 22 T cell receptor beta chains listed next were all sequenced from one sample in a study of shared clonotypes between healthy human individuals. The naive CD8 population came from CD45RO-negative cells selected for CCR7, without terminally differentiated effector memory CD45RA+ cells. Sequencing was performed with immunoSEQ multiplex PCR; in TCRdb, only in-frame clones are kept and a portion is missing. This table holds more than 2 million clones, over 85% found once. Sequenced input: naive CD8+ T cells from PBMCs. All receptors derive from a man aged 18 to 30 in good health. Some clones in this sample may be carry-over from other donors' samples.

The chain uses TRBV4-3 and TRBJ2-7, with unresolved D. The CDR3 spans 16 residues. Germline CDR1 and CDR2: LGHNA and YSLEER. V was cut by 0 bases and J by 2 bases, with 14 bases left in between. As DNA, the CDR3 is TGCGCCAGCAGCCAAGATTTCGCCGACGCGGCCTACGAGCAGTACTTC. Protein product: CASSQDFADAAYEQYF.

The rearrangement joins TRBV29-1 to TRBJ1-2, with D unresolved. The CDR3 has 15 amino acids. The germline V gene has CDR1 SQVTM and CDR2 ANQGSEA. Trimming left V 6 bases short and J 2 bases short, with 19 bases between. CDR3 sequence: CSVRVRGGINYGYTF. CDR3 in DNA: TGCAGCGTCCGCGTTCGTGGAGGGATAAACTATGGCTACACCTTC.

There are a few counts of this clone. The rearrangement joins TRBV28 to TRBJ1-1; D is undetermined. The CDR3 runs to 14 residues. V gave up 7 bases and J gave up 0 bases, with 12 bases separating them. Germline V gene sequence: CDR1 MDHEN, CDR2 SYDVKM. The DNA of the CDR3 is TGTGCCAGCAAAGAGGTTTTGATGAACACTGAAGCTTTCTTT. This encodes CASKEVLMNTEAFF.

The V gene is TRBV14, the J gene TRBJ1-3; D ambiguous. This CDR3 comprises 12 residues. Germline V lookup: CDR1 SGHDN, CDR2 FVKESK. V shed 9 bases and J shed 9 bases, with 15 bases lying between them. The CDR3 nucleotides are TGTGCCAGTTCACCGGACGGGGTCACCATATATTTT. Translating it yields CASSPDGVTIYF.

The chain combines TRBV10-2 with TRBJ2-3; 8 nucleotides agree with TRBD2. V gave up 3 bases and J gave up 8 bases; unmatched junction bases: 22. CDR3 length equals 19 residues. Germline V CDR1 and CDR2: WSHSY, SAAADI. CDR3 bases: TGCGCCAGCAGTGACATTGTGAGCGGGAGTCGGGAGTTATCAAGTACGCAGTATTTT. It codes for CASSDIVSGSRELSSTQYF.

This clone showed up just once. V gene TRBV6-5 combines with J gene TRBJ2-7, with 7 bases lining up with TRBD1. V was clipped by 7 bases and J by 7 bases; unmatched bases: 10. The germline V gene encodes CDR1 MNHEY and CDR2 SVGAGI. This CDR3 has 13 residues. CDR3 nucleotides: TGTGCCAGCAATAAGGACAGGACGCGTGAGCAGTACTTC. Translated: CASNKDRTREQYF.

A remark on this clone: The same CDR3 arises from other DNA sequences in this sample as well. The gene calls are TRBV10-3 and TRBJ1-1; TRBD1 is a possible D gene (5 bases). Trimming took off 3 bases at V and 1 base at J, with 9 bases between the two ends. CDR1 is ENHRY, CDR2 SYGVKD, per germline. The CDR3 has 14 residues. The CDR3 DNA reads as TGTGCCATCAGTGAAGTAGGGGAGAACACTGAAGCTTTCTTT. Translating it yields CAISEVGENTEAFF.

This clone was picked up one time. The rearrangement uses TRBV5-6 and TRBJ2-7; 8 nucleotides align to TRBD1. CDR3 length equals 16 residues. Germline V gene lookup returns CDR1 SGHDT and CDR2 YYEEEE. V shed 0 bases and J 5 bases; nucleotides not matched to a gene: 10. The CDR3 region is CASSLETGGVWNEQYF. For the CDR3, the DNA is TGTGCCAGCAGCTTGGAAACAGGGGGAGTTTGGAACGAGCAGTACTTC.

The chain couples TRBV5-1 to TRBJ1-2; possible D gene TRBD1, 5 bases. V lost 1 base and J lost 5, with 15 bases in between. This CDR3 region has 15 residues. The germline V gene encodes CDR1 SGHRS and CDR2 YFSETQ. This chain's CDR3 is CASSLLQDTAYGYTF. In DNA form, the CDR3 reads TGCGCCAGCAGCTTGCTTCAGGACACCGCTTATGGCTACACCTTC.

The chain couples TRBV19 to TRBJ2-7, with D perhaps matching TRBD2 (6 bases). The CDR3 consists of 13 residues. V lost 1 base to trimming and J lost 2 bases, with 6 bases between them. Germline CDR1 and CDR2: LNHDA and SQIVND (reference sequence). DNA for the CDR3: TGTGCCAGTAGTATAGGCGGGGCCTACGAGCAGTACTTC. Residues: CASSIGGAYEQYF.

J is TRBJ2-5 and V is TRBV7-9; tentative D call: TRBD1 (5 bases). With 7 bases removed from V and 5 bases from J, the gap between germline ends came to 8 bases. Germline assignment: CDR1 SEHNR and CDR2 FQNEAQ (reference sequence). This CDR3 comprises 11 residues. CDR3 coding DNA: TGTGCCAGCAAAAAGGGGGAGACCCAGTACTTC. This gives the protein CASKKGETQYF.

This chain uses TRBV4-1 with TRBJ2-1; TRBD1 aligns across 9 bases. V trimming: 3 bases; J trimming: 8 bases; junction bases outside the gene matches: 14. This CDR3 is built from 17 residues. Germline V gives CDR1 MGHRA, CDR2 YSYEKL. CDR3 bases: TGCGCCAGCAGCCAGGTAAAAAGGACAGGGGTTGAGGATGAGCAGTTCTTC. Translating it yields CASSQVKRTGVEDEQFF.

This chain joins TRBV10-3 and TRBJ2-3; 7 bases line up with TRBD2. J gave up 1 base and V 7 bases, and 5 bases lay outside the gene matches. There are 14 residues in the CDR3. Germline V gene lookup returns CDR1 ENHRY and CDR2 SYGVKD. CDR3 loop: CAIKGLDRTDTQYF. CDR3 DNA: TGTGCCATCAAAGGACTAGATCGCACAGATACGCAGTATTTT.

The V gene is TRBV10-2, the J gene TRBJ2-1, with D possibly TRBD2 on 6 matching bases. In germline, CDR1 is WSHSY, CDR2 SAAADI. V gave up 6 bases and J gave up 10 bases, with 19 bases separating them. The CDR3 extends over 14 amino acids. CDR3 in amino acids: CASSWSSAAVEQFF. CDR3 bases: TGCGCCAGCAGCTGGTCTAGCGCCGCGGTCGAGCAGTTCTTC.

The chain joins TRBV11-3 to TRBJ1-5, with 7 bases aligning to TRBD1. Per germline, CDR1 SGHNT and CDR2 YENEEA. V trimming: 6 bases; J trimming: 5 bases; junction bases outside the gene matches: 25. The CDR3 sequence is 20 residues long. Here the CDR3 DNA reads TGTGCCAGCAGTCGAAGCAGGCCCCAACCGGACAGGTGGGGCGATCAGCCCCAGCATTTT. Amino acids: CASSRSRPQPDRWGDQPQHF.

V and J are TRBV11-2 and TRBJ1-2; possibly TRBD1 for D (5 bases). This CDR3 is 14 amino acids long. Per the germline V gene, CDR1 is SGHAT and CDR2 is FQNNGV. Deletions cut 1 base from V and 4 bases from J, with 10 bases between. In DNA form, the CDR3 reads TGTGCCAGCAGCTTAGTAGGGGCCGGCTATGGCTACACCTTC. This translates into CASSLVGAGYGYTF.

The chain carries TRBV7-9 and TRBJ2-7; 11 bases are a match to TRBD2. Germline-derived CDR1 and CDR2 are SEHNR and FQNEAQ (reference sequence). The ends lost 4 bases at V and 5 bases at J; junction bases unmatched: 4. This CDR3 comprises 14 residues. In DNA form, the CDR3 reads TGTGCCAGCAGCTCGGGACTAGCGGTAAACGAGCAGTACTTC. Translated: CASSSGLAVNEQYF.

The chain couples TRBV19 to TRBJ2-1; 8 nucleotides line up with TRBD1. The CDR3 sequence is 15 residues long. Germline lookup yields CDR1 LNHDA and CDR2 SQIVND (reference sequence). V was pared by 2 bases and J by 4 bases, with 4 bases of the junction left unmatched. The CDR3 spells CASSISGTGYNEQFF. CDR3 sequence (DNA): TGTGCCAGTAGTATAAGTGGGACAGGTTACAATGAGCAGTTCTTC.

The V and J genes are TRBV15 and TRBJ2-1, with D possibly called TRBD1 or TRBD2 (7 bases each). The V end lost 7 bases, the J end lost 8 bases, and 18 bases lay between the germline ends. This CDR3 region has 14 residues. Per germline, CDR1 LNHNV and CDR2 YYDKDF (reference sequence). The CDR3 DNA reads as TGTGCCACCAACCAGGGGGGGTTTGTGGATGAGCAGTTCTTC. It is translated as CATNQGGFVDEQFF.

The chain joins TRBV7-8 to TRBJ1-3; 7 bases fit TRBD1. The ends lost 1 base at V and 3 bases at J; junction bases unmatched: 0. The CDR3 spans 14 residues. Germline CDR1 reads SGHVS; CDR2 reads FQNEAQ. The CDR3 protein is CASSLGQGGNTIYF. The CDR3, as DNA: TGTGCCAGCAGCTTAGGACAGGGTGGAAACACCATATATTTT.

In regard to this clone: The sample holds other DNA sequences that translate to the same CDR3. V usage is TRBV6-5 and J usage is TRBJ1-3; perhaps TRBD1 as D (5 bases). Germline assignment: CDR1 MNHEY and CDR2 SVGAGI. The CDR3 is 15 residues long. The V end lost 0 bases, the J end lost 1 base, and 7 bases lay between the germline ends. This CDR3 is CASSYSGVSGNTIYF. The CDR3 DNA reads TGTGCCAGCAGTTACTCAGGGGTTTCTGGAAACACCATATATTTT.

This chain's CDR3 is CASSWFSTSGEGAYNEQFF. As DNA, the CDR3 is TGTGCCAGCAGTTGGTTCAGCACTAGCGGAGAGGGAGCCTACAATGAGCAGTTCTTC. This chain connects TRBV28 to TRBJ2-1; 8 bases fit TRBD2. The V gene end was trimmed by 4 bases and the J gene end by 2 bases; junction bases not matched to a gene: 16. Germline V gene sequence: CDR1 MDHEN, CDR2 SYDVKM. This CDR3 spans 19 amino acids.